This T cell receptor (beta chain) stems from a study of blood T cell repertoires in COVID-19. Across the whole study: COVID-19 samples, acute and convalescent, were from the United States, Italy and Spain. Sources were T cells, B-cell-depleted T cells, or PBMCs; the material itself was cDNA or gDNA.

After removal of 2 bases from V and 4 bases from J, the junction contained 12 bases not matched to a gene. Germline loops: CDR1 LGHDT, CDR2 YNNKEL (reference sequence). The CDR3 has 18 amino acids. Under the authors' procedure: Amplifying reference gene primers gave estimates of nucleated cell counts. The data were produced by immunoSEQ multiplex PCR, yet TCRdb's version contains in-frame clones alone and is incomplete. V and J calls plus clone size are reproduced from that table; the DNA served to infer D and trimming. The sample holds about 190,000 clones; 84% are singletons and the top ten take around 5.5%.

V usage is TRBV3-1 (or the pseudogene TRBV3-2) and J usage is TRBJ2-3; TRBD2 matches 10 bases. This TCR came from a woman aged 70 to 79 with active or convalescent COVID-19. The sample consisted of peripheral blood. For the CDR3, the DNA is TGTGCCAGCAGCCAATGGTCGGCGGCTAGCGGGAGAGCAGATACGCAGTATTTT. As protein: CASSQWSAASGRADTQYF.